This passage covers 23 T cell receptor beta chains from one sample sequenced in a study of T-cell reconstitution after alpha-beta-depleted transplantation in children (dated by TCRdb to the mid-2010s). Library method: PCR. Sequenced on an Illumina HiSeq 2500. To normalize quantification of the TCRbeta repertoire, the TCR libraries were built with molecular barcoding that relied on unique molecular identifiers. TCRdb itself trimmed the public reads at Q25 with fastp, ran MiXCR and retained productive beta chains. Identical CDR3 proteins give one entry, which carries the most common genes and DNA. Recorded for this sample are about 400,000 distinct CDR3 sequences; about 14% of them occurred a single time. The ten largest clones add up to about 3.9% of the sample. This material consisted of PBMCs, taken from the stem cell graft. The receptors were sampled from a human donor who donated a stem cell graft to a child with Fanconi anemia.

CDR3 protein: CASSSFSDTGELFF. The DNA of the CDR3 is TGTGCCAGCAGCTCGTTTTCGGACACCGGGGAGCTGTTTTTT. This rearrangement joins TRBV12-3 or TRBV12-4 to TRBJ2-2; D gene ambiguous. The CDR3 covers 14 residues. With 6 bases removed from V and 3 bases from J, the gap between germline ends came to 11 bases.

Points on this clonotype: The CDR3 end shows no conserved phenylalanine or tryptophan, and so a read error is likely. J is TRBJ1-1 and V is TRBV28; D remains ambiguous. The CDR3 extends over 13 amino acids. V lost 3 bases and J lost 1, with 6 bases in between. Germline loops: CDR1 MDHEN, CDR2 SYDVKM. CDR3 residues: CASSFVGNTEAFC. CDR3 DNA: TGTGCCAGCAGTTTCGTGGGGAACACTGAAGCTTTCTGT.

The rearrangement uses TRBV5-1 and TRBJ1-1; D remains ambiguous. Trimming cost V 4 bases and J 0 bases, with 10 bases left between them. Germline V gene sequence: CDR1 SGHRS, CDR2 YFSETQ. The CDR3 runs to 14 residues. The CDR3, as DNA: TGCGCCAGCAGCCCGGTAGTCCTGAACACTGAAGCTTTCTTT. This sequence encodes CASSPVVLNTEAFF.

This clonotype turned up a few times. The DNA of the CDR3 is TGTGCCAGCAGCCAAGTTGATTCTGAAGCTTTCTTT. Its translation is CASSQVDSEAFF. The chain is built from TRBV4-2 and TRBJ1-1; no clear D gene. Trimming removed 1 base from V and 6 bases from J, with 6 bases in between. CDR3 size: 12 residues. Germline V lookup: CDR1 LGHNA, CDR2 YNFKEQ.

This clonotype was detected ten times or more. The chain has TRBV4-3 and TRBJ2-1, with D perhaps matching TRBD2 (7 bases). From germline, CDR1 is LGHNA and CDR2 YSLEER. This CDR3 spans 14 amino acids. The germline V and J ends were trimmed by 0 bases and 10 bases, with 13 bases remaining between them. CDR3 loop: CASSQDAGAREQFF. CDR3 nucleotide sequence: TGCGCCAGCAGCCAAGATGCGGGGGCCAGGGAGCAGTTCTTC.

This sequence joins TRBV6-1 and TRBJ1-1; 9 bases agree with TRBD1. V shed 4 bases and J 8 bases; nucleotides not matched to a gene: 5. Per germline, CDR1 MNHNS and CDR2 SASEGT. The CDR3 loop spans 13 amino acids. This CDR3 reads CASSGTGGEEAFF. DNA of the CDR3: TGTGCCAGCAGTGGTACAGGGGGCGAGGAAGCTTTCTTT.

This chain links TRBV5-1 with TRBJ2-1, with 14 positions matching TRBD2. Trimming removed 3 bases from V and 7 bases from J; junction bases left unmatched: 6. The CDR3 consists of 16 residues. CDR1 SGHRS and CDR2 YFSETQ come from the germline V gene. The CDR3 reads CASSSPGTSGGNEQFF. In DNA, the CDR3 is TGCGCCAGCAGCTCGCCGGGGACTAGCGGGGGAAATGAGCAGTTCTTC.

The V call is TRBV11-1, the J call TRBJ2-4, with D possibly TRBD1 on 5 matching bases. Germline loops: CDR1 SGHAT, CDR2 FQDESV (reference sequence). The CDR3 is made up of 15 amino acids. V gave up 1 base and J gave up 7 bases, with 14 bases separating them. Here the CDR3 DNA reads TGTGCCAGCAGCTTAGTGACAGTATACGAGAACATTCAGTACTTC. Translating gives CASSLVTVYENIQYF.

This clonotype came up a few times. The chain joins TRBV6-5 to TRBJ2-2; no clear D gene. V was clipped by 2 bases and J by 5 bases, with 9 bases between them. CDR3 length: 14 residues. CDR1 and CDR2 (germline): MNHEY, SVGAGI. Here the CDR3 DNA reads TGTGCCAGCAGTTACGTGTGGGGAACCGGGGAGCTGTTTTTT. Translated: CASSYVWGTGELFF.

This clonotype was seen more than once but under ten times. The V call is TRBV15, the J call TRBJ2-3, with 8 positions matching TRBD2. V shed 9 bases, J shed 6 bases, and the junction held 14 bases outside the gene matches. This CDR3 comprises 15 residues. The germline gives CDR1 LNHNV, CDR2 YYDKDF (reference sequence). DNA for the CDR3: TGTGCCACTCTAGGATCCAGCGGGGGACCGGATACGCAGTATTTT. Residues: CATLGSSGGPDTQYF.

This clonotype has more than one count but fewer than ten. The chain links TRBV29-1 to TRBJ2-5; 9 bases are a match to TRBD2. V shed 7 bases and J 4 bases; nucleotides not matched to a gene: 7. The germline V gene encodes CDR1 SQVTM and CDR2 ANQGSEA. CDR3 size: 13 residues. The CDR3, as DNA: TGCAGCGGCGGGGGGGCCCAAACAGAGACCCAGTACTTC. Amino acid sequence: CSGGGAQTETQYF.

This clonotype was recorded at least ten times. This rearrangement joins TRBV15 to TRBJ2-5, with D possibly being TRBD1 (5 bases). This CDR3 has 15 residues. Trimming removed 4 bases from V and 5 bases from J, with 17 bases in between. Germline V CDR1 and CDR2: LNHNV, YYDKDF (reference sequence). CDR3 protein: CATSTPKGPGETQYF. The CDR3 coding sequence is TGTGCCACCAGCACCCCGAAGGGGCCAGGGGAGACCCAGTACTTC.

The chain combines TRBV18 with TRBJ2-7; D not resolved. Germline CDR1 and CDR2: KGHSH and LQKENI. The CDR3 extends over 11 amino acids. V was clipped by 6 bases and J by 5 bases, with 8 bases between them. The CDR3 loop reads CASSFPDEQYF. CDR3 sequence (DNA): TGTGCCAGCTCGTTCCCCGACGAGCAGTACTTC.

This clonotype was found a few times. The gene calls are TRBV5-1 and TRBJ1-4; TRBD1 matches at 9 bases. The CDR3 contains 15 residues. Germline assignment: CDR1 SGHRS and CDR2 YFSETQ. Germline trimming cut 4 bases from V and 7 bases from J; bases unmatched to any gene: 8. The CDR3, as DNA: TGCGCCAGCAGCCTACAGGGGGCCCCTGTTGAAAAACTGTTTTTT. This sequence encodes CASSLQGAPVEKLFF.

This clonotype was seen a handful of times. The rearrangement joins TRBV7-3 to TRBJ2-1; D remains ambiguous. This CDR3 is built from 11 residues. V lost 4 bases, J lost 10 bases, and 8 bases lay in between. Germline V lookup: CDR1 SGHTA, CDR2 FQGTGA. The CDR3 loop reads CASSSGQEQFF. The DNA for the CDR3 is TGTGCCAGCAGCTCCGGTCAGGAGCAGTTCTTC.

This clonotype was observed a few times. The chain uses TRBV19 and TRBJ1-1, with D perhaps TRBD1 (5 bases). CDR3 length equals 15 residues. Trimming cost V 7 bases and J 7 bases, with 22 bases left between them. CDR1 and CDR2 from the germline V gene are LNHDA and SQIVND (reference sequence). This CDR3 is CASTMGQRAAREAFF. In DNA, the CDR3 is TGTGCCAGTACCATGGGGCAACGAGCCGCCCGTGAAGCTTTCTTT.

This clonotype was seen only a few times. This chain joins TRBV6-2 or TRBV6-3 and TRBJ2-7, with D unresolved. The CDR3 totals 15 residues. Per the germline V gene, CDR1 is MNHEY and CDR2 is SVGEGT. The germline V and J ends were trimmed by 2 bases and 0 bases, with 11 bases remaining between them. CDR3 sequence: CASSYRPTDSYEQYF. Here the CDR3 DNA reads TGTGCCAGCAGTTACAGACCCACGGACTCCTACGAGCAGTACTTC.

In this sample, this clonotype turned up a few times. The V call is TRBV12-3 or TRBV12-4, the J call TRBJ1-5; a possible D gene is TRBD1 (5 bases). This CDR3 has 13 residues. V gave up 7 bases and J gave up 6 bases, with 13 bases separating them. This CDR3 is CASNSGFGQPQHF. The CDR3 DNA follows: TGTGCCAGCAACTCAGGGTTTGGTCAGCCCCAGCATTTT.

This clonotype was observed a handful of times. This chain connects TRBV2 to TRBJ2-1, with TRBD2 matching 10 bases. CDR3 size: 17 residues. The germline V gene encodes CDR1 SNHLY and CDR2 FYNNEI. Trimming at V came to 3 bases and at J to 8 bases, leaving 13 bases not matched to a gene. CDR3 in DNA: TGTGCCAGCAGTGACGATAGTAGCGGGGGGCCCCTCCATGAGCAGTTCTTC. It specifies CASSDDSSGGPLHEQFF.

A few counts support this clonotype. The chain is built from TRBV12-3 or TRBV12-4 and TRBJ1-2, with D tentatively TRBD1 (5 bases). This CDR3 comprises 12 residues. Trimming took 6 bases from V and 6 from J, leaving 11 bases between them. The CDR3: CASRGEQNGYTF. The CDR3, as DNA: TGTGCCAGCAGGGGGGAGCAAAATGGCTACACCTTC.

This clonotype has more than one count but fewer than ten. The chain joins TRBV27 to TRBJ2-1; D is ambiguous. V was shortened by 5 bases and J by 5 bases, with 10 bases between the two germline ends. Germline CDR1 reads MNHEY; CDR2 reads SMNVEV (reference sequence). The CDR3 runs 13 residues. CDR3: CASSLFLNNEQFF. CDR3 sequence (DNA): TGTGCCAGCAGTCTCTTCCTTAACAATGAGCAGTTCTTC.

This clonotype was detected only a few times. The rearrangement uses TRBV28 and TRBJ2-5; 9 positions match TRBD2. Germline V gene lookup returns CDR1 MDHEN and CDR2 SYDVKM. After removal of 3 bases from V and 3 bases from J, the junction contained 8 bases not matched to a gene. The CDR3 runs 16 residues. For the CDR3, the DNA is TGTGCCAGCAGTTTGTATAGCGGGGGATCTGAAGAGACCCAGTACTTC. It translates to CASSLYSGGSEETQYF.

This clonotype was observed at least ten times. The chain has TRBV29-1 and TRBJ1-5; 8 bases match TRBD1. The V gene end was trimmed by 4 bases and the J gene end by 4 bases; junction bases not matched to a gene: 0. The CDR3 runs to 12 residues. Germline CDR1 reads SQVTM; CDR2 reads ANQGSEA. The CDR3 nucleotides read TGCAGCGTTGGACAGGGGAATCAGCCCCAGCATTTT. It specifies CSVGQGNQPQHF.